This T cell receptor (beta chain) was identified during a study of cytomegalovirus exposure and HLA in healthy donors (dated by TCRdb to about 2017). Turning to the overall study: In an earlier analysis of under 600 of the donors, 250 to 350 Gb of sequence data and approximately 100 million unique TCR beta sequences from roughly 200 million T cells were reported. About 280 gigabases of sequencing data and about 92 million unique TCR sequences made up an early release that covered approximately 650 HLA-typed donors. The genetic ancestry cluster associated with self-reported Caucasian donors included over 80% of the 350 to 500 genotyped donors. The study was designed to test whether signatures of past pathogen exposure could be identified by cataloging public T cell receptors. The study profiled the T cell repertoires of 550 to 700 subjects by immunosequencing and related them to cytomegalovirus serostatus. Besides the first cohort of approximately 710 subjects, a separate validation cohort made up of over 95 different subjects was used. To predict cytomegalovirus infection status, the study combined high-throughput TCR immunosequencing, statistical association of individual TCRs with disease status, and machine learning. A later analysis re-examined previously published TCR beta repertoires from just over 650 donors and added high-resolution HLA genotyping to investigate patterns of TCR occurrence. In the later analysis, no new phenotypic data were used to find candidate immune exposures; instead, reliance was placed on TCR beta sequences and their occurrence across donors. To decide whether each TCR beta V gene segment behaved as functional or pseudogenic, an earlier analysis of approximately 600 of the donors relied on high-throughput TCR beta sequencing. Alongside the repertoire data, information on donor age, sex, ethnicity and CMV serostatus was compiled. A later genetic analysis took genome-wide SNP genotypes for about 55% of the 666 donors and used that subset as a discovery cohort. Every discovery cohort repertoire had been produced on one sequencing platform. Both class I and class II loci were covered by HLA typing, at four-digit resolution. Typing coverage varied by locus: about 620-630 donors for A, B, C, DRB1 and DQB1; approximately 500 for DQA1; about 570 for DPA1; more than 450 for DPB1. About 5 DR-DQ haplotypes were handled as single units for association and clustering, since linkage in the cohort was strong. Among some 410 genotyped donors of the cohort, an average of 235,054 unique TCR beta nucleotide sequences were sequenced per donor, around 18% of them non-productive. The paper as a whole reports these results and caveats: The authors suggested that the approach could potentially be extended to other disease states and immunological phenotypes. The classifier was reported to diagnose cytomegalovirus status with high specificity and sensitivity in both the original cohort and the validation cohort. Presence/absence analyses assumed roughly uniform sequencing depth across donors, an assumption that may not hold. A cluster of highly shared sequence variants was judged likely to represent a technical artifact of the sequencing pipeline. Strong co-occurrence of HLA alleles, especially DR and DQ, made assigning TCR associations to individual alleles difficult. In vitro tests confirmed that a few of the cytomegalovirus-associated TCR beta chains recognize cytomegalovirus antigens. A further reported finding was that TCR beta sequences accurately predicted the HLA-A and HLA-B alleles for most subjects in the first cohort. HLA typing was unavailable for some donors at each locus, so association tests used only the typed subset. Seventeen rarely observed V segments, including chromosome 9 orphons, were excluded from the earlier analysis of approximately 500 of the donors because counts were too low. Compared with the approximately 700-donor mean, donors in an Asian-associated ancestry cluster had fewer N-insertions in productive TCRs, according to a later genetic analysis. In the study, around 150 TCR beta chains were listed as associated with cytomegalovirus. Linkage disequilibrium might explain the correlated functional status among segregating V segments, but an unknown experimental factor could not be ruled out. In an earlier analysis of about 540 of the donors, most TCR beta V segments were observed in productive rearrangements about 90% or about 30% of the time, broadly matching IMGT annotations. In a later analysis, several top co-occurrence clusters were reported to appear linked to parvovirus B19, influenza, CMV and Epstein-Barr virus. According to a later analysis, TCR association rates differed among HLA loci, with DRB1 alleles showing the most associated TCRs and HLA-C alleles showing the fewest. Immune exposure information for the cohort was limited to CMV serostatus. This cohort had only TCR beta chains sequenced, and the lack of alpha or paired-chain data limited which features could be detected. Compared with equally common non-associated chains, HLA-associated TCR beta chains in a later analysis were more clonally expanded and had lower generation probabilities. Some IMGT-functional V segments, including TRBV6-2 and TRBV6-3, could not be told apart with the 87-base-pair reads, so those segments were excluded. An association between a missense DCLRE1C variant and V-gene and J-gene trimming of TCR beta chains was found in a later genetic analysis and replicated in an independent cohort. A later analysis associated 15,000 or so TCR beta sequences with specific HLA alleles at a false discovery rate of 0.05. Most TCR sequences were observed very rarely across donors, whereas some public TCRs were present in many individuals. In a later analysis, most CMV-associated TCR beta chains were found to appear HLA-restricted, with HLA associations seemingly driven largely by CMV exposure.

Libraries were built with the immunoSEQ multiplex PCR assay. A mixture of 60 forward primers for TCR Vbeta segments and 13 reverse primers for TCR Jbeta segments was used in the multiplex PCR. A multiplex PCR assay on genomic DNA amplified the CDR3 region of rearranged TCR beta genes. The Illumina HiSeq System was used to sequence the amplified TCR beta libraries as 87-base-pair reads. As for the authors' bioinformatics: In a later analysis, about 80 million unique TCR beta chains were counted across the 500 to 700 repertoires, and approximately 9.9 million of these chains were shared by at least two donors. To remove PCR and sequencing errors, raw reads were error-corrected and collapsed into unique sequences using a nearest-neighbor algorithm that merged closely related sequences. CDR3 sequences were aligned to IMGT reference sequences to assign V, D and J gene segments. For a sequence to be retained, at least a six-nucleotide match to both a V gene segment and a J gene segment was required. Rearrangements were classified as productive when the CDR3 lacked stop codons and remained in frame with V and J, and all other rearrangements were classified as non-productive. CDR3 was defined by IMGT convention, running from the second conserved V-encoded cysteine to the conserved J-encoded phenylalanine. The earlier analysis of 500 to 750 of the donors excluded any sequence lacking an unambiguous match to a single V gene segment. In an earlier analysis of a few hundred of the donors, a V segment was called functional when productive rearrangements were above 56.7%, and segregating when the standard deviation between donors exceeded 5%. A statistical classification framework was developed to diagnose cytomegalovirus status using the catalog of TCR beta chain sequences. In a later analysis, TCR nucleotide sequences were compared against IMGT/GENE-DB human TR gene sequences so that V and J genes could be assigned. In a later analysis, CDR3 sequences and most-parsimonious VDJ recombination scenarios were assigned using the TCRdist pipeline. In a later analysis, each TCR beta chain was defined by its CDR3 amino acid sequence together with its V-gene family, and reads lacking a unique V-gene family were excluded. To address suspected cross-contamination and a sequencing artifact, a later analysis removed some 620 highly shared, low-generation-probability nucleotide sequences. A later analysis calculated a clonal expansion index for each public chain from normalized within-repertoire ranks of inferred template counts. Generation probabilities in a later analysis came from a VDJ recombination model fitted to out-of-frame rearrangements, and those results were checked against IGoR. A later analysis scored TCR-TCR, TCR-HLA and TCR-CMV co-occurrence with hypergeometric tests, applying a repertoire-size bias correction to TCR pairs. False discovery rates were estimated in a later analysis by permuting HLA or CMV assignments 20 times. In a later analysis, co-occurring TCRs were grouped with DBSCAN, and TCRdist sequence similarity was added when clustering was performed within HLA-allele-positive subsets. Co-occurrence clustering excluded repertoires with fewer than 30,000 or more than 120,000 public chains, plus five with anomalous nucleotide sharing. What TCRdb holds here is the immuneACCESS table cut down to in-frame rearrangements. Part of the clones is not present; checked against another copy, under half of the missing clones reflect an unresolved V gene, and the others are unexplained. V, J and clone size are those of that table, while D and trimming were read from the DNA. The sample records approximately 190,000 clones, about 85% of which are singletons. Together, the top ten hold roughly 0.98% of the sample.

The cohort comprised fewer than 700 healthy bone marrow donors. At the time of sampling, all cohort members were nominally healthy, though unrecorded immune exposures were likely present. The donor tested CMV seronegative and was one of the 352 seronegative cohort members. Every donor gave a peripheral blood sample, and the peripheral blood mononuclear cells from that sample were used for TCR beta sequencing. Genomic DNA extraction from the blood cell samples was performed with the Qiagen DNeasy Blood Extraction Kit. Note on this clone: Its antigen specificity is not known. Base qualities are missing; no much larger clone stands one base away.

V ends up 6 bases short and J 7 bases short, with an unmatched junction base count of 10. Spanning cysteine to phenylalanine, the CDR3 consists of 14 amino acids. Only CDR3 DNA is held: 42 bases, read in frame from base 1. The germline V gene supplies CDR1 MDHEN and CDR2 SYDVKM. This clonotype was sampled from a boy aged 2 to 10 in good health and CMV-seronegative. The sequence is built from TRBV28 and TRBJ2-5, and TRBD2 matches 8 of the central bases. The sequencing input was PBMCs. The bases are TGTGCCAGCAGGCCGGGTAGCGGGGCACGGACCCAGTACTTC. This yields the protein CASRPGSGARTQYF.